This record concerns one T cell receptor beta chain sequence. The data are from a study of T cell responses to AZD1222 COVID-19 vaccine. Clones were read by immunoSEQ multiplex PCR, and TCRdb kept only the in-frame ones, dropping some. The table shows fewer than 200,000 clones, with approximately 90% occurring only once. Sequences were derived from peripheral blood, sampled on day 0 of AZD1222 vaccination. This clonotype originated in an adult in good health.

In DNA, the CDR3 is TGTGCCACCAGCATGGGGACAGCGAGGGGCAATCAGCCCCAGCATTTT. It encodes CATSMGTARGNQPQHF. This sequence joins TRBV15 and TRBJ1-5, with 7 bases matching TRBD1. J was trimmed by 2 bases and V by 4 bases; bases with no gene match: 8. CDR1 and CDR2 from the germline V gene are LNHNV and YYDKDF (reference sequence). CDR3 length equals 16 residues.